This T cell receptor (beta chain) was identified in a study of cytomegalovirus exposure and HLA in healthy donors. Study-wide results and caveats: An observed cluster of highly shared sequence variants was recorded as a likely sequencing artifact.

PCR employed 60 Vbeta and 13 Jbeta primers. Here immunoSEQ multiplex PCR was the method, and the copy in TCRdb shows in-frame clones only, minus some. The sample lists under 200,000 clones; roughly 85% were seen once. The length of the CDR3 is 19 residues. Trimming at V came to 0 bases and at J to 0 bases, leaving 10 bases not matched to a gene. Germline assignment: CDR1 GTSNPN and CDR2 SVGIG (reference sequence). As regards this clone: The antigen is undetermined.

The sequenced sample was PBMCs. The chain has TRBV30 and TRBJ2-1; 11 bases map to TRBD2. The receptor was derived from a woman in her 40s in good health and CMV-seronegative. The CDR3 DNA sequence: TGTGCCTGGAGTGTAGCATTAGCGGGAGGGCGGGGCTCCTACAATGAGCAGTTCTTC. It translates to CAWSVALAGGRGSYNEQFF.